This T cell receptor beta chain was recovered during a study of persistence of HIV-infected CD4 T cells. General study points: Bulk TCR data could not be restricted to HIV-1-infected CMV-responding cells. Antigen-responding cells were enriched for degenerate expanded CDR3beta sequences.

Trimming took 8 bases from V and 7 from J, leaving 16 bases between them. Looked up from germline, CDR1 is LGHDT and CDR2 is YNNKEL (reference sequence). The CDR3 is 13 amino acids. As for this clone: Its antigen is unidentified.

Cells were stimulated with CMV-infected fibroblast lysates at around 9.1 ug/mL. Sorted nonresponding memory CD4+ T cells were CD40L-negative, CD69-negative, CD45RO-high. These HIV-1-infected adults initiated suppressive ART in chronic infection. The immunoSEQ assay was version 4, run in survey mode. Sequencing used immunoSEQ multiplex PCR; TCRdb keeps in-frame clones, though not all of them. The table lists about 37,000 clones, 65% to 85% of them singletons. Sequences were derived from CD4+ T cells sorted from PBMCs after roughly 18-hour stimulation, sampled from a patient who received antiretroviral therapy. J is TRBJ2-3 and V is TRBV3-1 (or the pseudogene TRBV3-2); unclear D gene. The receptor was isolated from an adult man with HIV who was CMV-seropositive. CDR3 amino acids: CASQYSLTHTQYF. In nucleotides, the CDR3 is TGTGCCAGCCAGTATTCCTTAACACATACGCAGTATTTT.